The T cell receptor (beta chain) under discussion was sequenced for a study of T cell repertoires in cytomegalovirus infection. Study at large: Public TCR beta signature analysis indicated the presence of both CMV infection and matching HLA type. Study results and caveats: The study identified carriers of CMV plus the relevant HLA from cumulative public TCR beta family frequency. Predominance within the ex vivo response was attributable to HLA-C-restricted CMV-specific TCR beta clonotypes.

TCRdb reprocessed the reads with MiXCR, giving one entry per CDR3 protein. In the table there are fewer than 200,000 distinct CDR3 sequences, approximately 19% of which are singletons. Only a few counts were recorded for this clonotype. The antigen remains undetermined. The sequence derives from a human donor in good health (CMV status not recorded). Some clones in this sample may be carry-over from other donors' samples. Sequences were obtained from PBMCs.

The CDR3 region has the DNA TGCGCCATTCAAAGGGACAGGGGGCTCTCTGGGGCCAACGTCCTGACTTTC. Amino acids: CAIQRDRGLSGANVLTF. The chain has TRBV10-2 and TRBJ2-6, with 12 bases aligning to TRBD1. Germline lookup yields CDR1 WSHSY and CDR2 SAAADI. V dropped 10 bases and J dropped 0; count of bases not matched to a gene: 7. The CDR3 is made up of 17 amino acids.